Shown below are 2 T cell receptor beta chains from a single sample sequenced in a study of early T cells in non-severe SARS-CoV-2 infection. TCRdb ran MiXCR on the 5' RACE reads and lists one entry per CDR3 protein. Found here are roughly 80,000 distinct CDR3 sequences, roughly 6% of them singletons; the top ten hold roughly 8%. The sequenced sample was whole blood. The receptors here all came from an adult who was a healthcare worker with PCR-confirmed SARS-CoV-2 infection or an uninfected control (not recorded which).

This clonotype was counted ten times or more. The gene calls are TRBV7-2 and TRBJ1-4; maybe TRBD1 (5 bases). The V gene lost 5 bases and the J gene lost 8 bases, with 21 bases spanning the gap. The germline V gene encodes CDR1 SGHTA and CDR2 FQGNSA. The CDR3 length is 16 residues. CDR3 in amino acids: CASSPQLGAGREKLFF. For the CDR3, the DNA is TGTGCCAGCAGCCCCCAGCTAGGGGCAGGGCGGGAAAAACTGTTTTTT.

This clonotype was seen ten or more times. CDR3 nucleotide sequence: TGTGCCAGCAGTTACTCCACAGTGGATAATTCACCCCTCCACTTT. Translation gives CASSYSTVDNSPLHF. The chain links TRBV6-6 to TRBJ1-6; D unclear. The CDR3 is 15 amino acids. V was cut by 0 bases and J by 5 bases, with 8 bases left in between. CDR1 is MNHNY, CDR2 SVGAGI, per germline (reference sequence).